This TCR beta chain was sequenced during a study of radiation and T cells in renal cell carcinoma. Study-level points and caveats: No pretreatment tumor biopsies were available for baseline clonotypes.

About this clone: What it binds is unknown.

Profiled with immunoSEQ multiplex PCR; TCRdb holds only in-frame clones, not every one. The sample shows under 35,000 clones, 81% of them seen only once. This CDR3 spans 15 amino acids. V shed 1 base and J 5 bases; nucleotides not matched to a gene: 4. The V gene's germline CDR1 is SGDLS and CDR2 YYNGEE. Indicated time point: blood 4 weeks post-SBRT, at nephrectomy. Regarding treatment: 15 Gy SBRT to primary tumor, nephrectomy 4 weeks later. Nephrectomy followed 15 Gy stereotactic body radiation by 4 weeks. The tumor was a clear cell renal cell carcinoma. The sequences come from blood, collected from a patient whose treatment included radiotherapy and nephrectomy. This sequence joins TRBV9 and TRBJ1-2, with TRBD1 identical over 11 bases. The sequence came from a man in his sixties with renal cell carcinoma. The CDR3 nucleotides read TGTGCCAGCAGCGTAATGGGACAGGGGGGTTATGGCTACACCTTC. Encoded protein: CASSVMGQGGYGYTF.